This is a list of T cell receptor beta chains from one sample in a study of OX40 agonist ivuxolimab in advanced cancers. Assay used: immunoSEQ multiplex PCR; TCRdb lists only in-frame clones, some missing. The sample shows tens of thousands of clones, around 84% of them seen only once. Sequenced here: CD4+ or CD8+ T cells sorted from blood, sampled in a trial of the OX40 agonist ivuxolimab. The origin of the receptors is an adult with an advanced solid tumor such as melanoma, head and neck, liver or kidney cancer. The CDR3 runs from the conserved cysteine through the conserved F or W. Fields, in order: J gene, V gene, D gene, clone size, CDR3 length, CDR3 DNA, CDR3 protein. D genes are given only for firm matches. Size is omitted from some rows. Given values are once, few, many or a class for expanded clones.

>TRBJ2-1|TRBV28|.|.|16
TGTGCCAGCAGTTCCCCCGGGGGTCTCTCCTACAATGAGCAGTTCTTC
CASSSPGGLSYNEQFF
>TRBJ2-1|TRBV6-4|TRBD1|.|13
TGTGCCAGCAGTGACCGGACAGGGGGTGAGCAGTTCTTC
CASSDRTGGEQFF
>TRBJ2-7|TRBV11-2|TRBD2|.|16
TGTGCCAGCAGCTTAGGAGGTAGCGGGATTACCTACGAGCAGTACTTC
CASSLGGSGITYEQYF
>TRBJ2-1|TRBV5-4|.|.|12
TGTGCCAGTAGCTTGCCGGGAGATGAGCAGTTCTTC
CASSLPGDEQFF
>TRBJ1-6|TRBV4-1|.|.|13
TGCGCCAGCAGCCAAGGGGGCGGATCACCCCTCCACTTT
CASSQGGGSPLHF
>TRBJ2-3|TRBV27|TRBD2|.|12
TGTGCCAGCAGGACACTAGCGGATACGCAGTATTTT
CASRTLADTQYF
>TRBJ2-3|TRBV5-5|.|once|14
TGTGCCAGCAGCTTGACAGGTGCCACAGATACGCAGTATTTT
CASSLTGATDTQYF
>TRBJ1-1|TRBV6-5|.|.|13
TGTGCCAGCAGTTACTTACAGGGATCTGAAGCTTTCTTT
CASSYLQGSEAFF
>TRBJ2-7|TRBV5-6|.|few|14
TGTGCCAGCAGCCCGGGGCTAGATATCTACGAGCAGTACTTC
CASSPGLDIYEQYF
>TRBJ1-1|TRBV7-6|.|.|14
TGTGCCAGCAGCTCGTCGGGATTGAACACTGAAGCTTTCTTT
CASSSSGLNTEAFF
>TRBJ2-5|TRBV2|.|.|12
TGTGCCAGCAGTACAAGGGTAGAGACCCAGTACTTC
CASSTRVETQYF
>TRBJ2-3|TRBV28|TRBD1|.|13
TGTGCCATTCAGGGGGTTAGCACAGATACGCAGTATTTT
CAIQGVSTDTQYF
>TRBJ2-7|TRBV2|.|.|11
TGTGCCAGCAGCTACTCCTACGAGCAGTACTTC
CASSYSYEQYF
>TRBJ1-4|TRBV15|.|.|15
TGTGCCACCAGCCCCAGCGGGGCAGGCGAAGAAAAACTGTTTTTT
CATSPSGAGEEKLFF
>TRBJ2-3|TRBV5-8|TRBD2|.|15
TGTGCCAGCAGCCCGGGGACTAGCAGGTTGGATACGCAGTATTTT
CASSPGTSRLDTQYF
>TRBJ1-6|TRBV9|.|.|14
TGTGCCAGCAGCCCAATTGCATCTAATTCACCCCTCCACTTT
CASSPIASNSPLHF
>TRBJ1-2|TRBV29-1|TRBD1|few|16
TGCAGCGTTGAAGAGACCGGGACAGGGGGCGCAGGTGGCTACACCTTC
CSVEETGTGGAGGYTF
>TRBJ2-1|TRBV2|.|once|16
TGTGCCAGCAGGGAGGGGGCCGGGCAGTCCTACAATGAGCAGTTCTTC
CASREGAGQSYNEQFF
>TRBJ2-3|TRBV27|.|.|14
TGTGCCAGCAGTTTGACTTACAGCACAGATACGCAGTATTTT
CASSLTYSTDTQYF
>TRBJ2-2|TRBV18|.|.|15
TGTGCCAGCTCACCAGACCTCCGGGGCACCGGGGAGCTGTTTTTT
CASSPDLRGTGELFF
>TRBJ1-1|TRBV9|TRBD1|.|13
TGTGCCAGCAGCGCGGGGACAGGGAGTAATGCTTTCTTT
CASSAGTGSNAFF
>TRBJ1-2|TRBV7-8|.|.|11
TGTGCCAGCAGCTTAATGGGCGGCTACACCTTC
CASSLMGGYTF
>TRBJ1-4|TRBV7-9|.|.|13
TGTGCCAGCAGCCGCCCGACAGTTGAAAAACTGTTTTTT
CASSRPTVEKLFF
>TRBJ1-6|TRBV21-1|.|few|17
TGTGCCAGCAGCTCCCGGGGGGCGGCAGTCTATAATTCACCCCTCCACTTT
CASSSRGAAVYNSPLHF